A single T cell receptor (beta chain) is shown here with its context. Its target is not known. RNA transcripts served as the template for amplifying TCR beta CDR3 regions. TCR CDR3 underwent first-round RT-PCR with the HTBI primer set. One entry per CDR3 protein results from TCRdb running MiXCR on the multiplex PCR reads. This sample carries 370,000 or so distinct CDR3 sequences, more than 15% of them seen once, and the ten largest clones take about a quarter. The sample comes from a study of T cells in Graves' hyperthyroidism and ophthalmopathy. General study points: Peripheral blood also featured most of the thyroid clonotypes expanded above 0.001.

The V and J ends lost 7 bases and 5 bases, in that order; junction bases with no gene match: 9. CDR3 length: 15 residues. The germline V gene has CDR1 MNHEY and CDR2 SMNVEV (reference sequence). The sequencing sample was made of blood. The J gene is TRBJ2-2, the V gene TRBV27; 8 bases agree with TRBD2. The TCR originated in a woman between 18 and 30 years old with Graves' hyperthyroidism that later progressed to Graves' ophthalmopathy. The CDR3 sequence: CASTHKASGTGELFF. In DNA form, the CDR3 reads TGTGCCAGCACCCATAAGGCTAGCGGGACCGGGGAGCTGTTTTTT.